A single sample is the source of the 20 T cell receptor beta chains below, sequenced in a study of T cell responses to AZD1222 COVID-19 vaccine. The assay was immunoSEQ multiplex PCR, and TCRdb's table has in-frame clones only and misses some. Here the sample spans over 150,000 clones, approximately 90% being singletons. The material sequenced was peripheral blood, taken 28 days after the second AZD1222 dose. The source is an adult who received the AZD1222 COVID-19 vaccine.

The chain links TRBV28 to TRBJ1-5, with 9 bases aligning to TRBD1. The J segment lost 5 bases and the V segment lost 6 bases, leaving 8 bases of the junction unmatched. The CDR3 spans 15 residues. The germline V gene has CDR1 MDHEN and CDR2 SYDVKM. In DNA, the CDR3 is TGTGCCAGCAGGCCACAGGGGGCAAATTATCAGCCCCAGCATTTT. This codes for CASRPQGANYQPQHF.

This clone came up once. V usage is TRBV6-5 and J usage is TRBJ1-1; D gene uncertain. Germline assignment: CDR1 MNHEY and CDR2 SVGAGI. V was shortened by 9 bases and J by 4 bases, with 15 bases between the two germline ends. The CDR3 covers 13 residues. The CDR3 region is CASSPHGSTEAFF. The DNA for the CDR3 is TGTGCCAGTAGTCCGCACGGGAGCACTGAAGCTTTCTTT.

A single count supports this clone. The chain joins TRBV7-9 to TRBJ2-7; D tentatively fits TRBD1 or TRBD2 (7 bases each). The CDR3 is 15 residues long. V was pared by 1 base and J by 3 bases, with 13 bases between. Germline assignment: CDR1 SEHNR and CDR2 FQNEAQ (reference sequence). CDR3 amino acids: CASSLEPGGVYEQYF. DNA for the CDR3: TGTGCCAGCAGCTTAGAGCCAGGGGGGGTCTACGAGCAGTACTTC. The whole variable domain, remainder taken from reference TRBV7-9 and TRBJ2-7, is DTGVSQNPRHKITKRGQNVTFRCDPISEHNRLYWYRQTLGQGPEFLTYFQNEAQLEKSRLLSDRFSAERPKGSFSTLEIQRTEQGDSAMYLCASSLEPGGVYEQYFGPGTRLTVT.

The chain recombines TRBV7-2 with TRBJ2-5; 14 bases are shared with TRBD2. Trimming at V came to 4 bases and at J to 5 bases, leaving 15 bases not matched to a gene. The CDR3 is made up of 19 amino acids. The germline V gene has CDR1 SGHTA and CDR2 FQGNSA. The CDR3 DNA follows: TGTGCCAGCAGCTACCCTACTCGACTAGCGGGGGGGCCGGTCGAGACCCAGTACTTC. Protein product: CASSYPTRLAGGPVETQYF.

As DNA, the CDR3 is TGTGCCAGCAGTCGGGGGAACACTGAAGCTTTCTTT. Amino acids: CASSRGNTEAFF. The rearrangement links TRBV7-6 to TRBJ1-1, with D unresolved. In germline, CDR1 is SGHVS, CDR2 FNYEAQ. The CDR3 length is 12 residues. V lost 6 bases and J 1 base, leaving 6 bases between the germline ends.

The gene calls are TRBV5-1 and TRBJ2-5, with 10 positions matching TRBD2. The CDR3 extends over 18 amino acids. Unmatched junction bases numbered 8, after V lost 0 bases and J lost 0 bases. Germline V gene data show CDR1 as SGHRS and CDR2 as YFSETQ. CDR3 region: CASSLEGSGGPYQETQYF. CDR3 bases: TGCGCCAGCAGCTTGGAAGGTAGCGGGGGGCCTTACCAAGAGACCCAGTACTTC.

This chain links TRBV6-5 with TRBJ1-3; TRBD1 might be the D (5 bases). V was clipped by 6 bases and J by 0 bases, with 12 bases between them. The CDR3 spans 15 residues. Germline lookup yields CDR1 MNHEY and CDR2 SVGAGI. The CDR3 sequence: CASRATAISGNTIYF. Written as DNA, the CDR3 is TGTGCCAGCAGGGCGACAGCGATCTCTGGAAACACCATATATTTT.

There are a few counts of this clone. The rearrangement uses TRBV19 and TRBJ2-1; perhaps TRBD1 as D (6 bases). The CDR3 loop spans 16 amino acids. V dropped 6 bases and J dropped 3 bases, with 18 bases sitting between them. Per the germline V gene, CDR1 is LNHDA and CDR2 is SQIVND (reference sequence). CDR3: CASRARAGANYNEQFF. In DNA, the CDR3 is TGTGCCAGTAGAGCACGGGCAGGGGCTAACTACAATGAGCAGTTCTTC.

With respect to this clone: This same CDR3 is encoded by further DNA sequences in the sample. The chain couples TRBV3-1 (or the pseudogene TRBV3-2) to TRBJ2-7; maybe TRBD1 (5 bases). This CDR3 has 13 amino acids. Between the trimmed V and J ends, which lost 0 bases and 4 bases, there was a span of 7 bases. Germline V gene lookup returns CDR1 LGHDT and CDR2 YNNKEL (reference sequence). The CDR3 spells CASSQDRQYEQYF. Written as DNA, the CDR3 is TGTGCCAGCAGCCAAGATAGACAGTACGAGCAGTACTTC.

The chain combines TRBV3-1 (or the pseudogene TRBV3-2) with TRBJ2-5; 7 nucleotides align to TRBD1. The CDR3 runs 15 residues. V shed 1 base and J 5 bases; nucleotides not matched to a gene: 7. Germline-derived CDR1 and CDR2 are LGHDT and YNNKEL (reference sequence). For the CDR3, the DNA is TGTGCCAGCAGCCAAGTAGGGGGCGGAAGGGAGACCCAGTACTTC. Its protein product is CASSQVGGGRETQYF.

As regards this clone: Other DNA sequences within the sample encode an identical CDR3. This CDR3 is CASSLRQGETQYF. The CDR3 region has the DNA TGTGCCAGCAGCTTGCGACAGGGGGAGACCCAGTACTTC. The V gene is TRBV5-8, the J gene TRBJ2-5, with 8 positions matching TRBD1. CDR3 length equals 13 residues. With 1 base clipped from V and 5 bases from J, the junction kept 1 base outside the gene matches. Germline assignment: CDR1 SGHTS and CDR2 YDEGEE.

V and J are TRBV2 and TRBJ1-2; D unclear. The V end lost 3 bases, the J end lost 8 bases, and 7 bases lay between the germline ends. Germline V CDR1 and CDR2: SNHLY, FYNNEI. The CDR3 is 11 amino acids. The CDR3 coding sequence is TGTGCCAGCAGTGACGGCAGAGGCTACACCTTC. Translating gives CASSDGRGYTF. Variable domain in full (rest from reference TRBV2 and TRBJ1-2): EPEVTQTPSHQVTQMGQEVILRCVPISNHLYFYWYRQILGQKVEFLVSFYNNEISEKSEIFDDQFSVERPDGSNFTLKIRSTKLEDSAMYFCASSDGRGYTFGSGTRLTVV.

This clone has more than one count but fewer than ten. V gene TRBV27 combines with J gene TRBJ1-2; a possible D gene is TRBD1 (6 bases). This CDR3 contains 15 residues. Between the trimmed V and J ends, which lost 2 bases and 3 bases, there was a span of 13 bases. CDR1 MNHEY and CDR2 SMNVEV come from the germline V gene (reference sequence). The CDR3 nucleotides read TGTGCCAGCAGTTTAATACAGGGCAGCGACTATGGCTACACCTTC. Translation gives CASSLIQGSDYGYTF.

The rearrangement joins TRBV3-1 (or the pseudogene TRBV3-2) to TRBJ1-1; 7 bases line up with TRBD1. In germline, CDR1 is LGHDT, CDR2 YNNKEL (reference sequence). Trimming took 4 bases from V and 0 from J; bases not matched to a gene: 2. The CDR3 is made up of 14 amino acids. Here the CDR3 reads CASSRQGMNTEAFF. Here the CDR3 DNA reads TGTGCCAGCAGCCGACAGGGCATGAACACTGAAGCTTTCTTT.

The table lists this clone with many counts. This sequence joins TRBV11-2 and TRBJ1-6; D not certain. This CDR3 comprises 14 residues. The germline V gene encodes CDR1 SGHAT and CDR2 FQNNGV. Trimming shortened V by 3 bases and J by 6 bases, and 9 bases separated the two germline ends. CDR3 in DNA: TGTGCCAGCAGCTTGCGTCAGTTTAATTCACCCCTCCACTTT. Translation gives CASSLRQFNSPLHF.

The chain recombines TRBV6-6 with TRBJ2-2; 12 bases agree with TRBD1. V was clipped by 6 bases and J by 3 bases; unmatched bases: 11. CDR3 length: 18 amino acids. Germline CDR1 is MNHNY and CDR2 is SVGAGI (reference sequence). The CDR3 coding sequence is TGTGCCAGCAGGCGAGCCGGGACAGGGGGCGAGGACACCGGGGAGCTGTTTTTT. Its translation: CASRRAGTGGEDTGELFF.

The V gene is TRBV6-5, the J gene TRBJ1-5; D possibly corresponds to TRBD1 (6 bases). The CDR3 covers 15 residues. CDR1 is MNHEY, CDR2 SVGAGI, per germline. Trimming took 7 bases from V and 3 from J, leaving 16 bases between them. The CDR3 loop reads CASIRTARYNQPQHF. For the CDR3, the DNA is TGTGCCAGCATCCGGACAGCGCGATACAATCAGCCCCAGCATTTT.

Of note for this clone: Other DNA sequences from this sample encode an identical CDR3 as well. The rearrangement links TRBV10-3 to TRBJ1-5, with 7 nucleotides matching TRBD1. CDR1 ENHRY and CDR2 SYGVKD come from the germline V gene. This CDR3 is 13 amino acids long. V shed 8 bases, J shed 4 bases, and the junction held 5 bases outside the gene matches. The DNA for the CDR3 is TGTGCCATCGCAGGACAGGCAAATCAGCCCCAGCATTTT. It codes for CAIAGQANQPQHF.

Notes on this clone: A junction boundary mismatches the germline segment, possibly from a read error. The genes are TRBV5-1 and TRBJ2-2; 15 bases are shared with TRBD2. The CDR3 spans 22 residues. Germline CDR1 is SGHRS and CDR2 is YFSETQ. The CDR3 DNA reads TGCGCCAGCAGCTCCCCGGGACAGCGAGGGACTAGCGGGGGGCCGGGCACCGGGGAGTTGTTTTTT. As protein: CASSSPGQRGTSGGPGTGELFF.

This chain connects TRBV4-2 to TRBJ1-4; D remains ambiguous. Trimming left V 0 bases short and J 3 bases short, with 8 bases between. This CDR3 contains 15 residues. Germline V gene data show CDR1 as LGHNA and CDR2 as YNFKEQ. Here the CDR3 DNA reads TGTGCCAGCAGCCAAGAGGGTGCAGCTAATGAAAAACTGTTTTTT. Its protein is CASSQEGAANEKLFF.